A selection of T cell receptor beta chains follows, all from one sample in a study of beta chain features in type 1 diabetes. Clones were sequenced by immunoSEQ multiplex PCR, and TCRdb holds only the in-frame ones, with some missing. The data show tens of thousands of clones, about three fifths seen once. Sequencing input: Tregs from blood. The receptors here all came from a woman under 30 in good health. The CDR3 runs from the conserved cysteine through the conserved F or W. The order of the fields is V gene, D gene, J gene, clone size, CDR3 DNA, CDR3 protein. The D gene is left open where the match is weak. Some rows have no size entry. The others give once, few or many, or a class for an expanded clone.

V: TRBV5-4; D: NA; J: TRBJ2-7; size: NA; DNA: TGTGCCAGCAGCTTCAAAGGGGGTTTCGAGCAGTACTTC; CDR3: CASSFKGGFEQYF
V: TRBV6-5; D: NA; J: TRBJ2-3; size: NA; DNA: TGTGCCGTACGGACGGGGGGCGCAGATACGCAGTATTTT; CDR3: CAVRTGGADTQYF
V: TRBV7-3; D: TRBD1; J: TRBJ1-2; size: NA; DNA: TGTGCCAGCAGCCCCCTCGGGACAGGGGGTAACTACACCTTC; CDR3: CASSPLGTGGNYTF
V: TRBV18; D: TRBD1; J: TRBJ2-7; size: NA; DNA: TGTGCCAGCTCACGGGGACAGAGGAGCTCCTACGAGCAGTACTTC; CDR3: CASSRGQRSSYEQYF
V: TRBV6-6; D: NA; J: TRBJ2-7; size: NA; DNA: TGTGCCAGCAGTTCCGGACGGGGGTACGAGCAGTACTTC; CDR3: CASSSGRGYEQYF
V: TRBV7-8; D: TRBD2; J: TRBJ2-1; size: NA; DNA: TGTGCCAGCAGCTTAGCGGTACTAGCGACTTCCTACAATGAGCAGTTCTTC; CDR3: CASSLAVLATSYNEQFF
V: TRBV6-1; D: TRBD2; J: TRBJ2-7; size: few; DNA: TGTGCCAGCAGTGAACAAAGGGGACTAGCGGGGTTCTACGAGCAGTACTTC; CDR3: CASSEQRGLAGFYEQYF
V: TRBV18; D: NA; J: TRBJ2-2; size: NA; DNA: TGTGCCAGCTCACCAATTAGCGTGAGATCTACCGGGGAGCTGTTTTTT; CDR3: CASSPISVRSTGELFF
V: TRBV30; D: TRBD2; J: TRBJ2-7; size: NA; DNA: TGTGCCTGGAAATCGCCGAGCGGGACCTACGAGCAGTACTTC; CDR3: CAWKSPSGTYEQYF
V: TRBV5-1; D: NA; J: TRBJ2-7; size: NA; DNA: TGCGCCAGCTCTAGGAGGGGATCCTACGAGCAGTACTTC; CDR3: CASSRRGSYEQYF
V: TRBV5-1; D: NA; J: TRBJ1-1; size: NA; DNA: TGCGCCAGCAGGACCAGGGTGGACACTGAAGCTTTCTTT; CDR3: CASRTRVDTEAFF
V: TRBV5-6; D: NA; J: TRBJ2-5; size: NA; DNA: TGTGCCAGCAGCCGGAGGTCGGAGACCCAGTACTTC; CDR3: CASSRRSETQYF